A single sample gave rise to the 27 T cell receptor beta chains below, sequenced in a study of cytomegalovirus exposure and HLA in healthy donors. The PCR made use of 60 Vbeta and 13 Jbeta primers. Measured with immunoSEQ multiplex PCR; TCRdb has only the in-frame clones, and not every one. The repertoire has under 200,000 clones, approximately 85% of them found once; the top ten carry under 3%. Sequenced material: PBMCs. All receptors come from a woman in her 50s in good health and CMV-seronegative.

V and J are TRBV7-2 and TRBJ2-1, with 13 bases lining up with TRBD2. The V gene's germline CDR1 is SGHTA and CDR2 FQGNSA. V was clipped by 5 bases and J by 6 bases; unmatched bases: 10. This CDR3 is 17 amino acids long. Here the CDR3 reads CASSPGLAGPTSNEQFF. The CDR3 nucleotides read TGTGCCAGCAGCCCGGGACTAGCGGGACCCACCTCCAATGAGCAGTTCTTC. Together with reference TRBV7-2 and TRBJ2-1, the CDR3 gives the full variable domain: GAGVSQSPSNKVTEKGKDVELRCDPISGHTALYWYRQSLGQGLEFLIYFQGNSAPDKSGLPSDRFSAERTGGSVSTLTIQRTQQEDSAVYLCASSPGLAGPTSNEQFFGPGTRLTVL.

The chain couples TRBV19 to TRBJ1-5; weak D call: TRBD1 (6 bases). The CDR3 is 15 amino acids. V was trimmed by 5 bases and J by 3 bases, leaving 14 bases between them. The germline V gene encodes CDR1 LNHDA and CDR2 SQIVND (reference sequence). The CDR3 loop is CASSSKGQYNQPQHF. In nucleotides, the CDR3 is TGTGCCAGTAGTTCTAAAGGACAGTACAATCAGCCCCAGCATTTT.

V and J are TRBV27 and TRBJ2-1, with 12 positions matching TRBD2. J lost 2 bases, V lost 4 bases, and 0 bases had no gene match. The germline V gene has CDR1 MNHEY and CDR2 SMNVEV (reference sequence). There are 15 residues in the CDR3. The CDR3 DNA is TGTGCCAGCAGTTGGACTAGCGGGGCCTACAATGAGCAGTTCTTC. Its protein product is CASSWTSGAYNEQFF.

The sample holds one count of this clone. V gene TRBV7-6 combines with J gene TRBJ2-5, with D possibly matching TRBD1 (6 bases). The germline gives CDR1 SGHVS, CDR2 FNYEAQ. V dropped 6 bases and J dropped 2 bases, with 16 bases sitting between them. This CDR3 has 15 amino acids. The CDR3 DNA reads TGTGCCAGCAGTCGGGACATCGGGACACAAGAGACCCAGTACTTC. This sequence encodes CASSRDIGTQETQYF.

This clone has just one count. This chain uses TRBV6-5 with TRBJ2-5; no definite D call. Trimming removed 0 bases from V and 3 bases from J, with 8 bases in between. The germline V gene encodes CDR1 MNHEY and CDR2 SVGAGI. The CDR3 is made up of 14 amino acids. The CDR3 nucleotides are TGTGCCAGCAGTTACTCGACTGGTAAAGAGACCCAGTACTTC. It translates to CASSYSTGKETQYF.

The chain has TRBV7-6 and TRBJ2-1, with TRBD1 matching 8 bases. The V gene's germline CDR1 is SGHVS and CDR2 FNYEAQ. The CDR3 length is 15 residues. Trimming took 3 bases from V and 9 from J; bases not matched to a gene: 10. In DNA, the CDR3 is TGTGCCAGCAGCTTTTACAGGGGGGTTGATGTTGAGCAGTTCTTC. Its protein is CASSFYRGVDVEQFF.

The J gene is TRBJ2-3, the V gene TRBV11-2; TRBD2 matches 9 bases. Germline assignment: CDR1 SGHAT and CDR2 FQNNGV. The CDR3 runs to 15 residues. With V trimmed by 4 bases and J by 1 base, 3 bases remained unmatched. This CDR3 is CASSWREGGTDTQYF. As DNA, the CDR3 is TGTGCCAGCAGCTGGCGGGAGGGTGGCACAGATACGCAGTATTTT.

The rearrangement uses TRBV4-3 and TRBJ2-3; D unclear. Between the trimmed V and J ends, which lost 5 bases and 2 bases, there was a span of 11 bases. Germline lookup yields CDR1 LGHNA and CDR2 YSLEER. The CDR3 loop spans 14 amino acids. CDR3 DNA sequence: TGCGCCAGCAGCTTTCTTCCGTTCACAGATACGCAGTATTTT. It is translated as CASSFLPFTDTQYF.

This clone is a singleton in its sample. J is TRBJ2-5 and V is TRBV5-1; possible D gene TRBD1, 6 bases. Looked up from germline, CDR1 is SGHRS and CDR2 is YFSETQ. V lost 2 bases, J lost 5 bases, and 13 bases lay in between. This CDR3 spans 14 amino acids. CDR3 nucleotide sequence: TGCGCCAGCAGCTTCGCAGGGGAGCAGGAGACCCAGTACTTC. This sequence encodes CASSFAGEQETQYF. Full variable domain (missing parts from reference TRBV5-1 and TRBJ2-5): KAGVTQTPRYLIKTRGQQVTLSCSPISGHRSVSWYQQTPGQGLQFLFEYFSETQRNKGNFPGRFSGRQFSNSRSEMNVSTLELGDSALYLCASSFAGEQETQYFGPGTRLLVL.

The V call is TRBV25-1, the J call TRBJ1-2, with 10 bases matching TRBD1. The length of the CDR3 is 17 residues. The V gene's germline CDR1 is MGHDK and CDR2 SYGVNS. V lost 4 bases, J lost 0 bases, and 8 bases stayed unmatched. The CDR3 DNA reads as TGTGCCAGCAGTGCGTTCTCGGGACAGGGGACTAACTATGGCTACACCTTC. Its translation: CASSAFSGQGTNYGYTF.

The rearrangement joins TRBV5-4 to TRBJ2-1, with a possible D match to TRBD2 (6 bases). The V gene lost 9 bases and the J gene lost 10 bases, with 20 bases spanning the gap. CDR1 is SGHNT, CDR2 YYREEE, per germline (reference sequence). The CDR3 totals 13 residues. The CDR3 DNA reads as TGTGCCACCACTGAAGTGGGCCGGGGGGAGCAGTTCTTC. This codes for CATTEVGRGEQFF. The variable domain in full, with the rest retrieved from reference TRBV5-4 and TRBJ2-1, is ETGVTQSPTHLIKTRGQQVTLRCSSQSGHNTVSWYQQALGQGPQFIFQYYREEENGRGNFPPRFSGLQFPNYSSELNVNALELDDSALYLCATTEVGRGEQFFGPGTRLTVL.

The chain joins TRBV5-4 to TRBJ1-4, with 7 positions matching TRBD1. The CDR3 is 17 residues long. Trimming removed 3 bases from V and 2 bases from J; junction bases left unmatched: 10. Germline CDR1 SGHNT, CDR2 YYREEE (reference sequence). The CDR3, as DNA: TGTGCCAGCAGCTCTTCGACAGGGTTCAGGACTAATGAAAAACTGTTTTTT. It codes for CASSSSTGFRTNEKLFF.

The sample holds a few counts of this clone. The chain combines TRBV5-8 with TRBJ2-3; TRBD2 matches 8 bases. This CDR3 has 15 amino acids. Trimming took 4 bases from V and 1 from J; bases not matched to a gene: 5. Germline CDR1 and CDR2: SGHTS and YDEGEE. The CDR3 DNA sequence: TGTGCCAGCAGCCCTTCGCGGGAGGGCACAGATACGCAGTATTTT. As protein: CASSPSREGTDTQYF.

This sequence joins TRBV28 and TRBJ2-3, with TRBD2 matching 7 bases. CDR1 is MDHEN and CDR2 is SYDVKM in the germline V gene. The J segment lost 0 bases and the V segment lost 7 bases, leaving 4 bases of the junction unmatched. The CDR3 totals 14 residues. CDR3 DNA sequence: TGTGCCAGCACATTAGCGGGTAGCACAGATACGCAGTATTTT. It translates to CASTLAGSTDTQYF.

This clone was seen just once. The J gene is TRBJ2-7, the V gene TRBV18; maybe TRBD1 (6 bases). This CDR3 region has 13 residues. V lost 2 bases, J lost 6 bases, and 11 bases lay in between. CDR1 is KGHSH and CDR2 is LQKENI in the germline V gene. This CDR3 reads CASSPFGGFEQYF. CDR3 in DNA: TGTGCCAGCTCACCATTTGGGGGCTTCGAGCAGTACTTC.

The chain carries TRBV13 and TRBJ2-1, with 8 nucleotides matching TRBD2. CDR1 PRHDT and CDR2 FYEKMQ come from the germline V gene (reference sequence). The CDR3 spans 18 residues. V gave up 3 bases and J gave up 6 bases; unmatched junction bases: 16. The CDR3 protein is CASSLSGSGSELVNEQFF. The CDR3 DNA is TGTGCCAGCAGCTTGTCTGGAAGCGGGAGTGAACTTGTCAATGAGCAGTTCTTC.

CDR3 sequence: CASSLSDRGRTEAFF. CDR3 sequence (DNA): TGTGCCAGCAGTTTATCGGACAGGGGGCGTACTGAAGCTTTCTTT. J is TRBJ1-1 and V is TRBV27, with TRBD1 identical over 11 bases. V trimming: 0 bases; J trimming: 5 bases; junction bases outside the gene matches: 2. Germline-derived CDR1 and CDR2 are MNHEY and SMNVEV (reference sequence). This CDR3 contains 15 residues.

The chain joins TRBV21-1 to TRBJ1-5; the table calls TRBD1, which could not be checked here. TRBV21-1 is flagged as a pseudogene. The CDR3 length is 15 residues. The CDR3 protein is CASSSTGQEDQPQHF. The CDR3 coding sequence is TGTGCCAGCAGCAGTACGGGACAAGAGGATCAGCCCCAGCATTTT.

This clone has only a few counts. The chain employs TRBV6-1 and TRBJ2-7; 10 nucleotides line up with TRBD2. V gave up 0 bases and J gave up 6 bases; unmatched junction bases: 11. The CDR3 is 17 residues long. CDR1 MNHNS and CDR2 SASEGT come from the germline V gene. CDR3 bases: TGTGCCAGCAGTGAAGCGCGTAGGCTAGCGGGAGTCTCCGAGCAGTACTTC. As protein: CASSEARRLAGVSEQYF.

This chain uses TRBV6-5 with TRBJ1-5; D perhaps matches TRBD1 (6 bases). The CDR3 has 14 residues. The germline gives CDR1 MNHEY, CDR2 SVGAGI. V lost 6 bases and J 5 bases, leaving 14 bases between the germline ends. The CDR3 DNA sequence: TGTGCCAGCAGACGACCAGGGGACCATCAGCCCCAGCATTTT. This sequence encodes CASRRPGDHQPQHF.

Here the CDR3 reads CASSFGGDGYTF. The CDR3 DNA reads as TGTGCCAGCAGTTTCGGGGGTGACGGCTACACCTTC. J is TRBJ1-2 and V is TRBV28, with a tentative D call TRBD1 (5 bases). Trimming took off 3 bases at V and 8 bases at J, with 10 bases between the two ends. The germline V gene has CDR1 MDHEN and CDR2 SYDVKM. The CDR3 has 12 amino acids.

V usage is TRBV18 and J usage is TRBJ2-5, with 7 positions matching TRBD2. The CDR3 is 16 amino acids. From germline, CDR1 is KGHSH and CDR2 LQKENI. Germline trimming cut 2 bases from V and 2 bases from J; bases unmatched to any gene: 8. DNA of the CDR3: TGTGCCAGCTCACCAAATATAGCGGGTTCACAAGAGACCCAGTACTTC. Its translation: CASSPNIAGSQETQYF.

This clone was counted a few times. The gene calls are TRBV5-6 and TRBJ1-6; D remains ambiguous. Per the germline V gene, CDR1 is SGHDT and CDR2 is YYEEEE. This CDR3 is 19 amino acids long. Trimming left V 1 base short and J 0 bases short, with 17 bases between. CDR3 DNA sequence: TGTGCCAGCAGCTTGCCACAAAGAGACGGGAGCTCCTATAATTCACCCCTCCACTTT. This gives the protein CASSLPQRDGSSYNSPLHF.

This clone was detected only once. CDR3 sequence (DNA): TGTGCCAGCAGCCAACTTGGGGGCAGCCCCGAAAACACTGAAGCTTTCTTT. This translates into CASSQLGGSPENTEAFF. V and J are TRBV14 and TRBJ1-1, with a tentative D call TRBD1 (6 bases). Germline CDR1 and CDR2: SGHDN and FVKESK. The CDR3 runs 17 residues. Trimming shortened V by 2 bases and J by 2 bases, and 18 bases separated the two germline ends.

The chain uses TRBV11-2 and TRBJ1-5; tentatively, D is TRBD1 (5 bases). V was shortened by 3 bases and J by 2 bases, with 8 bases between the two germline ends. This CDR3 is 14 amino acids long. Germline CDR1 SGHAT, CDR2 FQNNGV. This chain's CDR3 is CASSLTDGNQPQHF. The CDR3 DNA is TGTGCCAGCAGCTTGACAGACGGCAATCAGCCCCAGCATTTT.

The rearrangement joins TRBV7-9 to TRBJ1-1; a weak D match, TRBD1 (6 bases). The germline V gene has CDR1 SEHNR and CDR2 FQNEAQ (reference sequence). V lost 5 bases and J lost 4, with 17 bases in between. CDR3 length equals 15 residues. This chain's CDR3 is CASSLAGALGTEAFF. CDR3 nucleotide sequence: TGTGCCAGCAGCCTCGCAGGGGCACTAGGCACTGAAGCTTTCTTT.

The chain combines TRBV6-5 with TRBJ1-2; D is ambiguous. There are 14 residues in the CDR3. Germline-derived CDR1 and CDR2 are MNHEY and SVGAGI. The V and J ends lost 0 bases and 4 bases respectively, with 9 bases between them. CDR3 sequence: CASSYSETLYGYTF. For the CDR3, the DNA is TGTGCCAGCAGTTACTCCGAGACACTCTATGGCTACACCTTC.